One sample yielded the 2 T cell receptor beta chains listed below, sequenced in a study of pediatric ulcerative colitis. Clones were read by immunoSEQ multiplex PCR, and TCRdb kept only the in-frame ones, dropping some. The sample records some 50,000 clones, around 76% being singletons. Rectal tissue came from one to two pinch biopsies taken at colonoscopy. Sequencing used gut tissue. These receptors came from a girl aged 10 to 17 with moderate ulcerative colitis.

The chain combines TRBV2 with TRBJ2-6, with 8 positions matching TRBD2. Germline assignment: CDR1 SNHLY and CDR2 FYNNEI. The CDR3 is made up of 18 amino acids. With V trimmed by 6 bases and J by 0 bases, 10 bases remained unmatched. CDR3 in DNA: TGTGCCAGCAGGGCGAGCGGGAGTTTCCTCTCTGGGGCCAACGTCCTGACTTTC. Protein: CASRASGSFLSGANVLTF.

This chain links TRBV5-4 with TRBJ2-2, with TRBD2 identical over 13 bases. V gave up 5 bases and J gave up 7 bases; unmatched junction bases: 8. From germline, CDR1 is SGHNT and CDR2 YYREEE (reference sequence). The CDR3 length is 16 residues. The CDR3 spells CASSLGLAGVVGELFF. CDR3 nucleotide sequence: TGTGCCAGCAGTCTAGGACTAGCGGGAGTTGTCGGGGAGCTGTTTTTT.